This T cell receptor (beta chain) was found in a study of T-cell reconstitution after alpha-beta-depleted transplantation in children. Overall study findings and caveats: One year post-transplant, T-cell counts and diversity were largely derived from T cells produced anew. By about two months after transplant, alpha-beta T cells reportedly arose from several hundred graft clones that had expanded.

This CDR3 is built from 15 residues. Deletions cut 6 bases from V and 2 bases from J, with 17 bases between. On this clonotype itself: Its antigen is not identified.

As it was prepared, the TCRbeta library received unique molecular identifiers. TCRdb processed the PCR reads anew with MiXCR; each CDR3 protein has one entry. The repertoire holds just over 950,000 distinct CDR3 sequences, with roughly 29% as singletons. Source: PBMCs, mostly from graft donor cells, taken 360 days after TCRalphabeta/CD19-depleted stem cell transplant. This receptor was identified in a boy under two years old who had a stem cell transplant for SCID, so the T cells may come from the graft donor. V is TRBV12-3 or TRBV12-4 and J is TRBJ2-7; maybe TRBD2 (7 bases). Here the CDR3 DNA reads TGTGCCAGCAGAAAGAGGGCGGGGGCGGCCTACGAGCAGTACTTC. Residues: CASRKRAGAAYEQYF.